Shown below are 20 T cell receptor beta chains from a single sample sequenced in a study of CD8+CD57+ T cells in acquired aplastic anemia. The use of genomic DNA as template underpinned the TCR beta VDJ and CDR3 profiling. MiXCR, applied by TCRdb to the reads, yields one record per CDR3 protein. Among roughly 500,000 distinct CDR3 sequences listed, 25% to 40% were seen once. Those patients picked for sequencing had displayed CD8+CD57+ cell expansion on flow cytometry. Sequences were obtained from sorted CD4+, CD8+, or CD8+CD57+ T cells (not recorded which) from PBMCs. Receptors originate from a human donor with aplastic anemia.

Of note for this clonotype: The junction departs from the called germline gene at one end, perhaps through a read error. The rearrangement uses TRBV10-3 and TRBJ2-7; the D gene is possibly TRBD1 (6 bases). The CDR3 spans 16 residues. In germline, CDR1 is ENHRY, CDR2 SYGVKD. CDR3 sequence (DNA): TGTGCCAGCAGTTCATCCGTACAGGGTTGGGGCTACGAGCAGTACTTC. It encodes CASSSSVQGWGYEQYF.

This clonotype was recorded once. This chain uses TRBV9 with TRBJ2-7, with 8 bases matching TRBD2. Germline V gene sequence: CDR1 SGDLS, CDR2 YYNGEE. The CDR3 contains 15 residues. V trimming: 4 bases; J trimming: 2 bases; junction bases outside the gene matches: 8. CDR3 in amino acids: CASSPSRGGPYEQYF. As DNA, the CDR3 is TGTGCCAGCAGCCCAAGTCGGGGGGGCCCCTACGAGCAGTACTTC.

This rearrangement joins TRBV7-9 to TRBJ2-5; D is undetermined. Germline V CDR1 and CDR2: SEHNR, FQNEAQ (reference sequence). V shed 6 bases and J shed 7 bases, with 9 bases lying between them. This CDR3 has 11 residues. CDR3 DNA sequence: TGTGCCAGCAGAAAAACCGGGACCCAGTACTTC. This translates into CASRKTGTQYF.

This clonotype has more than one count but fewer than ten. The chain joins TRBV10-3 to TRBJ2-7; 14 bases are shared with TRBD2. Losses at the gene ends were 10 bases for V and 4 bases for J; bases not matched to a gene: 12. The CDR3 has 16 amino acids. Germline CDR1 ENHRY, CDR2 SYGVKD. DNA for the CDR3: TGTGCCAGCAGAAACCTCGGGACTAGCGGGAGTTACGAGCAGTACTTC. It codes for CASRNLGTSGSYEQYF.

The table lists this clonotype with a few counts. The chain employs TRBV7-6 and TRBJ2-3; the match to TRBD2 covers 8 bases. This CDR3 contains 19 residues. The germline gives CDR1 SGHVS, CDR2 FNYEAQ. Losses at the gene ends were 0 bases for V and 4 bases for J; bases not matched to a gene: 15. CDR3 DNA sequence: TGTGCCAGCAGCTTAGCGGGGGCGGGAGGTCTAATAGGCCCAGATACGCAGTATTTT. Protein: CASSLAGAGGLIGPDTQYF.

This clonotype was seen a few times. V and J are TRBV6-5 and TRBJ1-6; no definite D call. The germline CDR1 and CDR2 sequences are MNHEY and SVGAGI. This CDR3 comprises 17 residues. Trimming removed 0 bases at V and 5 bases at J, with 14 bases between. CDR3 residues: CASSYSARALDNSPLHF. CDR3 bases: TGTGCCAGCAGTTACTCTGCCCGCGCCCTTGATAATTCACCCCTCCACTTT.

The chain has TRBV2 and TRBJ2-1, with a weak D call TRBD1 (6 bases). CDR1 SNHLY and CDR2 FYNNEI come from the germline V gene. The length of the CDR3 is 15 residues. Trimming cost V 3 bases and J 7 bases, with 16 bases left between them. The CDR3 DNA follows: TGTGCCAGCAGTGAGAGTCAGGGGATAATAAATGAGCAGTTCTTC. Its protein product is CASSESQGIINEQFF.

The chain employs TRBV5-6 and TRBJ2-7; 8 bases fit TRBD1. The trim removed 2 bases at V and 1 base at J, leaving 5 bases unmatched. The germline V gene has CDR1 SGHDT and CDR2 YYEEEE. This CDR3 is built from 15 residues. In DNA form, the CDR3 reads TGTGCCAGCAGCTTCCGGGACAGGTCTTCCTACGAGCAGTACTTC. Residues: CASSFRDRSSYEQYF.

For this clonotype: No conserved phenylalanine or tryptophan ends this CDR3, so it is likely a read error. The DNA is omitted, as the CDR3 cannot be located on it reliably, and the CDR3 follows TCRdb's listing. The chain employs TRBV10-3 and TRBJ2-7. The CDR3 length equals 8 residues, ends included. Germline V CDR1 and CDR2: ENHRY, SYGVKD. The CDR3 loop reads CAISELYS.

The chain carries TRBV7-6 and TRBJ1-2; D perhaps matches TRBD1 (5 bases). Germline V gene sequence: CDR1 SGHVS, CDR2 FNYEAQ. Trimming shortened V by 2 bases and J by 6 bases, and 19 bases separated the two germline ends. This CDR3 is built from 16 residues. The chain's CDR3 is CASSLRVRTPLNGYTF. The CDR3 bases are TGTGCCAGCAGCTTAAGAGTGAGGACACCACTCAATGGCTACACCTTC.

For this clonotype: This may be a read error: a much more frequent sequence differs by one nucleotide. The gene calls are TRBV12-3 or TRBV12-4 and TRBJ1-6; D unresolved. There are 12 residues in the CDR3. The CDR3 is CASSPTVAPPHF. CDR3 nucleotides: TGTGCCAGCAGTCCTACAGTGGCACCCCCCCACTTT.

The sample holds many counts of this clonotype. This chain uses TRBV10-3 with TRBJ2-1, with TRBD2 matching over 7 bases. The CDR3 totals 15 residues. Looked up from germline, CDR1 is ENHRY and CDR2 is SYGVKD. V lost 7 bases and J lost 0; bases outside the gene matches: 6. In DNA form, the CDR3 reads TGTGCCATCACAACGGGGGGAAGCTCCTACAATGAGCAGTTCTTC. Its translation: CAITTGGSSYNEQFF.

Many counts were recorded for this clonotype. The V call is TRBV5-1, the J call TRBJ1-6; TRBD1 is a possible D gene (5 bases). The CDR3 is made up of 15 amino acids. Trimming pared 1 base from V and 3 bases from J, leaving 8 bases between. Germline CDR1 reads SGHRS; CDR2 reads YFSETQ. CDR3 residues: CASSLFDSYNSPLHF. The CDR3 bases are TGCGCCAGCAGCTTGTTCGACAGCTATAATTCACCCCTCCACTTT.

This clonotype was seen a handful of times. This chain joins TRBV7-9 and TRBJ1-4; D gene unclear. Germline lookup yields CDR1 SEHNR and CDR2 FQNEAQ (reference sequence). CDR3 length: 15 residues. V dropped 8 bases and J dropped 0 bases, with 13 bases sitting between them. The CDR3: CASPARDATNEKLFF. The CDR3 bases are TGTGCCAGCCCCGCCCGGGATGCAACTAATGAAAAACTGTTTTTT.

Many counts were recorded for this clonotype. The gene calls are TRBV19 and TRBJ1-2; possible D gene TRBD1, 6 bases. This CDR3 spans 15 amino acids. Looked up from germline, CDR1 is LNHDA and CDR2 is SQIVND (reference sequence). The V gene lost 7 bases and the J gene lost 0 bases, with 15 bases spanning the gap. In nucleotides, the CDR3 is TGTGCCAGTACCCCAAGCCGGACAGCTAACTATGGCTACACCTTC. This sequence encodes CASTPSRTANYGYTF.

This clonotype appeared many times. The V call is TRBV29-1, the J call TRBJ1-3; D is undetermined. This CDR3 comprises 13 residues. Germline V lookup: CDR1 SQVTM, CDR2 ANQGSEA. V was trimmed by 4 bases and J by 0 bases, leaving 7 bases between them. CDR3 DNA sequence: TGCAGCGTTGCAGAAAACTCTGGAAACACCATATATTTT. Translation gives CSVAENSGNTIYF.

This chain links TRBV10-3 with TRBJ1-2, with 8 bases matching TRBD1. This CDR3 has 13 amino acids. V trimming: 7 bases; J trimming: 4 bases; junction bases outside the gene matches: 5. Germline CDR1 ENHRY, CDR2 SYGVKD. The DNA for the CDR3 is TGTGCCATCACCCGGACAGGGATCTATGGCTACACCTTC. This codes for CAITRTGIYGYTF.

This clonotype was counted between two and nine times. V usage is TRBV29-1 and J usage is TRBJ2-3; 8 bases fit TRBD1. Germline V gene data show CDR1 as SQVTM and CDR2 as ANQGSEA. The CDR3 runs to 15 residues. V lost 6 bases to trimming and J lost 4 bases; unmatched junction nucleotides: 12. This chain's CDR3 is CSVGTPPGGSDTQYF. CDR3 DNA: TGCAGCGTGGGGACCCCTCCAGGGGGCTCAGATACGCAGTATTTT.

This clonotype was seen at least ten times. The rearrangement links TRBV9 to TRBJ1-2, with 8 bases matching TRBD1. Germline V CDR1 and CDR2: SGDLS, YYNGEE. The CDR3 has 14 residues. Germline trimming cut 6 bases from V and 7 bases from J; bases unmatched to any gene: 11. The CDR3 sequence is CASTLTTGESGYTF. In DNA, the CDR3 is TGTGCCAGCACTTTAACGACAGGGGAGTCTGGCTACACCTTC.

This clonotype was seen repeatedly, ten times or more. DNA for the CDR3: TGTGCCAGCAATGGGGGGACGGAGACCCAGTACTTC. It codes for CASNGGTETQYF. The chain links TRBV7-9 to TRBJ2-5; D is possibly TRBD2 (6 bases). Germline V lookup: CDR1 SEHNR, CDR2 FQNEAQ (reference sequence). CDR3 length equals 12 residues. V lost 7 bases and J 5 bases, leaving 11 bases between the germline ends.